This T cell receptor beta chain was captured in a study of STAT3 mutations in large granular lymphocyte leukemia. General observations from the study: Every T-cell large granular lymphocyte leukemia patient had at least one immunodominant TCR beta clonotype.

Notes on this clone: Its antigen is still unknown.

The junction had 7 bases not matched to a gene; V was cut back by 4 bases and J by 1 base. CDR1 is SGHAT, CDR2 FQNNGV, per germline. The CDR3 is made up of 15 amino acids. Some clones are missing from TCRdb's copy, which holds only in-frame ones; the method was immunoSEQ multiplex PCR. The sample has 30,000 to 35,000 clones, roughly 80% seen once. The chain is built from TRBV11-2 and TRBJ2-7; 7 nucleotides line up with TRBD2. Sequencing was done on a sample of peripheral blood mononuclear cells. The sequence was obtained from a woman in her forties or fifties with T-cell large granular lymphocyte leukemia. Some clones in this sample may be carry-over from other donors' samples. As DNA, the CDR3 is TGTGCCAGCAGCTCCAACCGGGACTATTCCTACGAGCAGTACTTC. Amino acids: CASSSNRDYSYEQYF.